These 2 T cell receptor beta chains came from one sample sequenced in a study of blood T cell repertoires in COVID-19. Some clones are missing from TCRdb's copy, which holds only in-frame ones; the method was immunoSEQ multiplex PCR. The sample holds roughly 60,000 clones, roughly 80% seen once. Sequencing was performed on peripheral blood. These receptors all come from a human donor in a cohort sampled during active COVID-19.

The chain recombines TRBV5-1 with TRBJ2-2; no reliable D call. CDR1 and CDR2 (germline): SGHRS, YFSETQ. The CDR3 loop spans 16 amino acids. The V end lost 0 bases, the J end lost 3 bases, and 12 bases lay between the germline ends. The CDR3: CASSLGPQAYTGELFF. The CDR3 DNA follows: TGCGCCAGCAGCTTGGGACCCCAGGCATACACCGGGGAGCTGTTTTTT. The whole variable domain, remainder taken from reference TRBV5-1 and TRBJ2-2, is KAGVTQTPRYLIKTRGQQVTLSCSPISGHRSVSWYQQTPGQGLQFLFEYFSETQRNKGNFPGRFSGRQFSNSRSEMNVSTLELGDSALYLCASSLGPQAYTGELFFGEGSRLTVL.

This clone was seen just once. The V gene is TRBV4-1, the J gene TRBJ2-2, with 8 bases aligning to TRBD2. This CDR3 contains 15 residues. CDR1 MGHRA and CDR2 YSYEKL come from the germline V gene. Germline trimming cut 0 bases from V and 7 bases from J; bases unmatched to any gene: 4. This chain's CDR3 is CASSQEGLVVGELFF. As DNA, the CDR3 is TGCGCCAGCAGCCAAGAGGGACTAGTGGTCGGGGAGCTGTTTTTT.